The clone carrying this T cell receptor (beta chain) has at least ten counts. Its antigen is unidentified. These data are taken from a study of regulatory T cells in long-lasting Graves disease. Time point of the sample: newly diagnosed GD, antithyroid drugs for less than 3 months. Following extraction of RNA from PBMCs, that RNA was used to make the TCR library. The germline V and J ends were trimmed by 1 base and 4 bases, with 13 bases remaining between them. The CDR3 contains 15 residues. Regarding the study as a whole: Favoring TRBV28, TRBJ1-2 and TRBJ2-5 was a feature seen in persistent disease. In persistent patients, shared public clonotypes (more than 2,500) outnumbered those in new patients (nearly 1,000).

Construction of the TCR beta libraries employed iRepertoire HTBI primers in conjunction with Arm-PCR of CDR3 regions. TCRdb recomputed calls from the multiplex PCR reads with MiXCR, one row per CDR3 protein. In the table there are hundreds of thousands of distinct CDR3 sequences, 15% to 20% of which are singletons. This same sample was also part of a study on T cells in Graves' hyperthyroidism and ophthalmopathy.

Source: peripheral blood mononuclear cells (PBMCs), taken at new diagnosis, from a patient treated with antithyroid drugs. The TCR sequence derives from a woman between 25 and 40 years old with Graves disease. The chain joins TRBV12-3 or TRBV12-4 to TRBJ1-1, with D perhaps TRBD1 (6 bases). CDR3 loop: CASSLGQGRATEAFF. The DNA of the CDR3 is TGTGCCAGCAGTTTAGGTCAGGGGAGGGCCACTGAAGCTTTCTTT.